This T cell receptor beta chain was documented in a study of shared clonotypes between healthy human individuals. CDR1 and CDR2 (germline): SEHNR, FQNEAQ (reference sequence). Unmatched junction bases numbered 8, after V lost 5 bases and J lost 3 bases. The CDR3 contains 15 residues. CD45RO-negative, CCR7-positively selected cells formed the naive CD8 fraction, excluding terminally differentiated effector memory CD45RA+ cells. TCRdb keeps only in-frame clones here, not all; method: immunoSEQ multiplex PCR. This sample has some 2,100,000 clones, with under 95% found just once. This TCR came from a young man in good health. Some clones in this sample may be carry-over from other donors' samples. Input material: naive CD8+ T cells from PBMCs. V gene TRBV7-9 combines with J gene TRBJ2-7; 9 bases are a match to TRBD1. The chain's CDR3 is CASSPTGQGRYEQYF. The CDR3 DNA reads TGTGCCAGCAGCCCTACGGGACAGGGACGCTACGAGCAGTACTTC. The whole variable domain, filled in from reference TRBV7-9 and TRBJ2-7, reads DTGVSQNPRHKITKRGQNVTFRCDPISEHNRLYWYRQTLGQGPEFLTYFQNEAQLEKSRLLSDRFSAERPKGSFSTLEIQRTEQGDSAMYLCASSPTGQGRYEQYFGPGTRLTVT.